Listed below are T cell receptor beta chains from one sample, sequenced in a study of blood T cell repertoires in COVID-19. Repertoires were generated with immunoSEQ multiplex PCR, while TCRdb's copy carries only in-frame clones and drops some. The sample shows hundreds of thousands of clones, around 86% of them seen only once. Material: peripheral blood. The receptors were sampled from a woman aged 60 to 75 with active or convalescent COVID-19. Each CDR3 is given with its conserved first and last residue. Each record gives: J gene, D gene, clone size, V gene, CDR3 DNA, CDR3 protein. The D gene is left open where the match is weak. Size values are once, few and many counts, or a class for expanded clones, and some rows have none.

j_gene: TRBJ1-3
d_gene: NA
abundance: NA
v_gene: TRBV7-6
CDR3nt: TGTGCCAGCAGCCTTGTGTGGGGCTCAAGCTCTGGAAACACCATATATTTT
CDR3aa: CASSLVWGSSSGNTIYF

j_gene: TRBJ2-7
d_gene: TRBD2
abundance: NA
v_gene: TRBV6-2/TRBV6-3
CDR3nt: TGTGCCAGCAGTGTCCTAGCGGGGGGAACGAGCAACGAGCAGTACTTC
CDR3aa: CASSVLAGGTSNEQYF

j_gene: TRBJ1-5
d_gene: TRBD1
abundance: once
v_gene: TRBV28
CDR3nt: TGTGCCAGCAACCCGGACAGGGGGCCGCTCAATCAGCCCCAGCATTTT
CDR3aa: CASNPDRGPLNQPQHF

j_gene: TRBJ1-1
d_gene: TRBD1
abundance: NA
v_gene: TRBV6-1
CDR3nt: TGTGCCAGCAGTGACAAAGGGGGCGCGGACACTGAAGCTTTCTTT
CDR3aa: CASSDKGGADTEAFF

j_gene: TRBJ1-1
d_gene: TRBD1
abundance: NA
v_gene: TRBV5-1
CDR3nt: TGCGCCAGCAGCTTGCAGGGGACAGGGGTGAACACTGAAGCTTTCTTT
CDR3aa: CASSLQGTGVNTEAFF

j_gene: TRBJ1-1
d_gene: NA
abundance: NA
v_gene: TRBV7-9
CDR3nt: TGTGCCAGCAGCACGACAGTGAACACTGAAGCTTTCTTT
CDR3aa: CASSTTVNTEAFF

j_gene: TRBJ2-7
d_gene: TRBD2
abundance: NA
v_gene: TRBV11-3
CDR3nt: TGTGCCAGCAGCTTGTCTAGCGGGGGGTCCTACGAGCAGTACTTC
CDR3aa: CASSLSSGGSYEQYF

j_gene: TRBJ1-1
d_gene: NA
abundance: NA
v_gene: TRBV10-3
CDR3nt: TGTGCCATCAGTCCCGACAGGAACACTGAAGCTTTCTTT
CDR3aa: CAISPDRNTEAFF

j_gene: TRBJ2-7
d_gene: TRBD2
abundance: NA
v_gene: TRBV7-9
CDR3nt: TGTGCCAGCAGCTTAGGGTCGGGGGGGACCAACGAGCAGTACTTC
CDR3aa: CASSLGSGGTNEQYF

j_gene: TRBJ2-7
d_gene: NA
abundance: NA
v_gene: TRBV10-3
CDR3nt: TGTGCCATCAGTGAAGGGGGTTCGACCTACGAGCAGTACTTC
CDR3aa: CAISEGGSTYEQYF

j_gene: TRBJ2-7
d_gene: TRBD2
abundance: once
v_gene: TRBV5-6
CDR3nt: TGTGCCAGCAGCGCGCGCGGGGGGCGGTACGAGCAGTACTTC
CDR3aa: CASSARGGRYEQYF

j_gene: TRBJ2-5
d_gene: NA
abundance: NA
v_gene: TRBV5-1
CDR3nt: TGCGCCAGCAGCCAAGATACAGTCCAAGAGACCCAGTACTTC
CDR3aa: CASSQDTVQETQYF

j_gene: TRBJ2-7
d_gene: NA
abundance: NA
v_gene: TRBV6-6
CDR3nt: TGTGCCAGCAGCCGTAGTCAGGGCTACGAGCAGTACTTC
CDR3aa: CASSRSQGYEQYF

j_gene: TRBJ1-2
d_gene: TRBD1
abundance: NA
v_gene: TRBV6-6
CDR3nt: TGTGCCAGCAGTCCCACCCGGGACAGGGGGCCCCACTATGGCTACACCTTC
CDR3aa: CASSPTRDRGPHYGYTF

j_gene: TRBJ2-1
d_gene: NA
abundance: NA
v_gene: TRBV3-1/TRBV3-2
CDR3nt: TGTGCCAGCAGCAAGACTAGTTCGCAGTTCTTC
CDR3aa: CASSKTSSQFF

j_gene: TRBJ1-2
d_gene: NA
abundance: NA
v_gene: TRBV7-9
CDR3nt: TGTGCCAGCAGCTTGGGCGGGGGGTTCCAGTATGGCTACACCTTC
CDR3aa: CASSLGGGFQYGYTF

j_gene: TRBJ1-3
d_gene: NA
abundance: NA
v_gene: TRBV6-1
CDR3nt: TGTGCCAGCAGTGAATTTTTGGGGCCTACCATGGGTCGAAACACCATATATTTT
CDR3aa: CASSEFLGPTMGRNTIYF

j_gene: TRBJ2-2
d_gene: NA
abundance: NA
v_gene: TRBV7-3
CDR3nt: TGTGCCAGCAGCTTGATGGCCGCGAACACCGGGGAGCTGTTTTTT
CDR3aa: CASSLMAANTGELFF

j_gene: TRBJ1-6
d_gene: NA
abundance: NA
v_gene: TRBV5-1
CDR3nt: TGCGCCAGCAGCTTTGGCAGCGATAATTCACCCCTCCACTTT
CDR3aa: CASSFGSDNSPLHF

j_gene: TRBJ1-2
d_gene: NA
abundance: NA
v_gene: TRBV6-6
CDR3nt: TGTGCCAGCAGCCCCGGTTCTAACTATGGCTACACCTTC
CDR3aa: CASSPGSNYGYTF

j_gene: TRBJ1-3
d_gene: NA
abundance: once
v_gene: TRBV3-1/TRBV3-2
CDR3nt: TGTGCCAGCAGCCAAGGGAGGAGACAAGGAAACACCATATATTTT
CDR3aa: CASSQGRRQGNTIYF

j_gene: TRBJ1-2
d_gene: NA
abundance: NA
v_gene: TRBV6-1
CDR3nt: TGTGCCAGCAGTGAATCCGGAGGAGGGGTCAAACGATATAACTATGGCTACACCTTC
CDR3aa: CASSESGGGVKRYNYGYTF

j_gene: TRBJ1-4
d_gene: NA
abundance: NA
v_gene: TRBV7-9
CDR3nt: TGTGCCAGCAGCCCCGGGACTCTCCCGGGTGAAAAACTGTTTTTT
CDR3aa: CASSPGTLPGEKLFF

j_gene: TRBJ1-1
d_gene: TRBD1
abundance: NA
v_gene: TRBV4-1
CDR3nt: TGCGCCAGCAGCCAAGACACAGGGGGTCGGACTGAAGCTTTCTTT
CDR3aa: CASSQDTGGRTEAFF

j_gene: TRBJ1-2
d_gene: TRBD1
abundance: few
v_gene: TRBV6-1
CDR3nt: TGTGCCAGCAGTGAACCGGGACAGGGGGCTGGCTACACCTTC
CDR3aa: CASSEPGQGAGYTF

j_gene: TRBJ2-1
d_gene: TRBD2
abundance: once
v_gene: TRBV7-6
CDR3nt: TGTGCCAGCAGCTTAACGGCTAGCGGGGGAGATGAGCAGTTCTTC
CDR3aa: CASSLTASGGDEQFF

j_gene: TRBJ1-2
d_gene: TRBD1
abundance: NA
v_gene: TRBV5-6
CDR3nt: TGTGCCAGCAGCTTGGCCCAGGGGGGTTATGGCTACACCTTC
CDR3aa: CASSLAQGGYGYTF

j_gene: TRBJ1-4
d_gene: TRBD1
abundance: NA
v_gene: TRBV7-2
CDR3nt: TGTGCCAGCAGCCCACGACAGGGGGCAGAAGAAAAACTGTTTTTT
CDR3aa: CASSPRQGAEEKLFF

j_gene: TRBJ1-5
d_gene: NA
abundance: NA
v_gene: TRBV3-1/TRBV3-2
CDR3nt: TGTGCCAGCAGCCAAAGCCGCGGAGTTAATAGCAATCAGCCCCAGCATTTT
CDR3aa: CASSQSRGVNSNQPQHF

j_gene: TRBJ1-6
d_gene: NA
abundance: NA
v_gene: TRBV3-1/TRBV3-2
CDR3nt: TGTGCCAGCAGCCAGCAGGCTAATTCACCCCTCCACTTT
CDR3aa: CASSQQANSPLHF

j_gene: TRBJ1-5
d_gene: NA
abundance: NA
v_gene: TRBV5-8
CDR3nt: TGTGCCAGCAGCTGGGGGGGGGTGTATAGCAATCAGCCCCAGCATTTT
CDR3aa: CASSWGGVYSNQPQHF

j_gene: TRBJ1-1
d_gene: NA
abundance: few
v_gene: TRBV18
CDR3nt: TGTGCCAGCTCACGAGATCAGGGCCCGAACACTGAAGCTTTCTTT
CDR3aa: CASSRDQGPNTEAFF

j_gene: TRBJ2-1
d_gene: TRBD2
abundance: NA
v_gene: TRBV11-3
CDR3nt: TGTGCCAGCAGCTCGGGACTAGCAAGACGCAATGAGCAGTTCTTC
CDR3aa: CASSSGLARRNEQFF

j_gene: TRBJ2-1
d_gene: TRBD1
abundance: NA
v_gene: TRBV5-1
CDR3nt: TGCGCCAGCAGCTCCTTGGACAGGACTAATGAGCAGTTCTTC
CDR3aa: CASSSLDRTNEQFF

j_gene: TRBJ1-1
d_gene: NA
abundance: NA
v_gene: TRBV5-1
CDR3nt: TGCGCCAGCAGCTTAGGGGCGACGGGCACTGAAGCTTTCTTT
CDR3aa: CASSLGATGTEAFF

j_gene: TRBJ2-1
d_gene: NA
abundance: NA
v_gene: TRBV3-1/TRBV3-2
CDR3nt: TGTGCCAGCAGCAGACAGGTATACAATGAGCAGTTCTTC
CDR3aa: CASSRQVYNEQFF

j_gene: TRBJ2-7
d_gene: TRBD1
abundance: NA
v_gene: TRBV30
CDR3nt: TGTGCCTGGAGTGCGTCGAGGACAGGGGCGGGTGAGCAGTACTTC
CDR3aa: CAWSASRTGAGEQYF

j_gene: TRBJ1-2
d_gene: TRBD1
abundance: NA
v_gene: TRBV4-3
CDR3nt: TGCGCCAGCAGCCAAGATTCGGCCAGGGGGGTTCCCTATGGCTACACCTTC
CDR3aa: CASSQDSARGVPYGYTF

j_gene: TRBJ2-5
d_gene: NA
abundance: NA
v_gene: TRBV7-6
CDR3nt: TGTGCCAGCAGCTCTACAGCCGGCCAAGAGACCCAGTACTTC
CDR3aa: CASSSTAGQETQYF

j_gene: TRBJ1-2
d_gene: NA
abundance: once
v_gene: TRBV7-8
CDR3nt: TGTGCCAGCAGCAAACAAAGGGGGGAGGGCTATGGCTACACCTTC
CDR3aa: CASSKQRGEGYGYTF

j_gene: TRBJ2-7
d_gene: NA
abundance: NA
v_gene: TRBV18
CDR3nt: TGTGCCAGCTCACCCGGCGGAACACTTTACGAGCAGTACTTC
CDR3aa: CASSPGGTLYEQYF